These 16 T cell receptor beta chains originate from one sample sequenced in a study of blood T cell repertoires in COVID-19. Here immunoSEQ multiplex PCR was the method, and the copy in TCRdb shows in-frame clones only, minus some. This table has around 340,000 clones, about 83% appearing once. The sequenced sample was peripheral blood. The receptors were sampled from a young man with active or convalescent COVID-19.

Only a few counts were recorded for this clone. The DNA of the CDR3 is TGTGCCAGCAGCCATCCTTCACTAGCGGGAGCTTCCGATGAGCAGTTCTTC. It codes for CASSHPSLAGASDEQFF. This chain joins TRBV11-2 and TRBJ2-1; 11 bases agree with TRBD2. Looked up from germline, CDR1 is SGHAT and CDR2 is FQNNGV. Losses at the gene ends were 5 bases for V and 8 bases for J; bases not matched to a gene: 14. The CDR3 spans 17 residues. Variable domain in full (rest from reference TRBV11-2 and TRBJ2-1): EAGVAQSPRYKIIEKRQSVAFWCNPISGHATLYWYQQILGQGPKLLIQFQNNGVVDDSQLPKDRFSAERLKGVDSTLKIQPAKLEDSAVYLCASSHPSLAGASDEQFFGPGTRLTVL.

This clone has more than one count but fewer than ten. This sequence joins TRBV28 and TRBJ1-5, with 9 nucleotides matching TRBD1. This CDR3 is 15 amino acids long. The V and J ends lost 5 bases and 5 bases, in that order; junction bases with no gene match: 7. Germline V CDR1 and CDR2: MDHEN, SYDVKM. The CDR3 nucleotides are TGTGCCAGCAGTCCCGAGGGACAGGGCTATCAGCCCCAGCATTTT. Protein: CASSPEGQGYQPQHF.

This chain uses TRBV6-5 with TRBJ2-3; 11 nucleotides agree with TRBD2. The CDR3 loop spans 15 amino acids. The V and J ends lost 6 bases and 4 bases, in that order; junction bases with no gene match: 6. CDR1 is MNHEY and CDR2 is SVGAGI in the germline V gene. CDR3 nucleotide sequence: TGTGCCAGCAGCATTACTAGCGGGGGTCCAGATACGCAGTATTTT. Protein product: CASSITSGGPDTQYF.

The CDR3 is CASSQRYTDTQYF. The DNA for the CDR3 is TGTGCCAGCAGCCAGCGCTACACAGATACGCAGTATTTT. The genes are TRBV3-1 (or the pseudogene TRBV3-2) and TRBJ2-3; D gene unclear. The germline V gene encodes CDR1 LGHDT and CDR2 YNNKEL (reference sequence). This CDR3 comprises 13 residues. V was pared by 3 bases and J by 2 bases, with 6 bases between.

V is TRBV19 and J is TRBJ2-1; possibly TRBD1 for D (5 bases). In germline, CDR1 is LNHDA, CDR2 SQIVND (reference sequence). V lost 5 bases and J lost 7, with 12 bases in between. The CDR3 runs to 13 residues. CDR3 loop: CASSGTDRNEQFF. In DNA, the CDR3 is TGTGCCAGTAGTGGAACCGACAGAAATGAGCAGTTCTTC.

The chain has TRBV7-3 and TRBJ2-3; D is unclear. V was clipped by 2 bases and J by 2 bases, with 8 bases between them. Germline V gene data show CDR1 as SGHTA and CDR2 as FQGTGA. There are 14 residues in the CDR3. CDR3: CASSLGRNTDTQYF. CDR3 in DNA: TGTGCCAGCAGCTTAGGCAGGAACACAGATACGCAGTATTTT.

The rearrangement joins TRBV4-3 to TRBJ2-5; D is possibly TRBD1 (6 bases). CDR1 and CDR2 from the germline V gene are LGHNA and YSLEER. Between the trimmed V and J ends, which lost 0 bases and 2 bases, there was a span of 10 bases. The CDR3 sequence is 15 residues long. The CDR3 is CASSQDRTVQETQYF. As DNA, the CDR3 is TGCGCCAGCAGCCAAGATCGGACAGTACAAGAGACCCAGTACTTC.

The rearrangement joins TRBV7-2 to TRBJ1-5; D is undetermined. The germline V gene has CDR1 SGHTA and CDR2 FQGNSA. V lost 4 bases, J lost 5 bases, and 18 bases lay in between. The CDR3 runs to 16 residues. For the CDR3, the DNA is TGTGCCAGCAGCTCGCCGACGGGGATCGGGCATCAGCCCCAGCATTTT. This encodes CASSSPTGIGHQPQHF.

The chain has TRBV10-3 and TRBJ2-4; 7 bases align to TRBD1. The CDR3 length is 13 residues. The trim removed 4 bases at V and 8 bases at J, leaving 5 bases unmatched. CDR1 and CDR2 (germline): ENHRY, SYGVKD. This CDR3 reads CAISGQGADIQYF. The CDR3 nucleotides are TGTGCCATCAGTGGACAGGGTGCGGACATTCAGTACTTC.

Only one count was recorded for this clone. V gene TRBV4-2 combines with J gene TRBJ1-3; 8 nucleotides line up with TRBD1. V dropped 4 bases and J dropped 0; count of bases not matched to a gene: 5. The CDR3 totals 16 residues. Germline V gene lookup returns CDR1 LGHNA and CDR2 YNFKEQ. Here the CDR3 DNA reads TGTGCCAGCAGCCTGGGACAGGCCCTCTCTGGAAACACCATATATTTT. As protein: CASSLGQALSGNTIYF.

This clone was observed a handful of times. The chain joins TRBV2 to TRBJ2-7; the D gene is possibly TRBD2 (5 bases). The V end lost 4 bases, the J end lost 0 bases, and 10 bases lay between the germline ends. The CDR3 has 14 residues. Germline assignment: CDR1 SNHLY and CDR2 FYNNEI. CDR3 DNA: TGTGCCAGCAGTGTAATCAGCGGCTCCTACGAGCAGTACTTC. It yields the protein CASSVISGSYEQYF. Combining the CDR3 with reference TRBV2 and TRBJ2-7 gives the whole variable domain EPEVTQTPSHQVTQMGQEVILRCVPISNHLYFYWYRQILGQKVEFLVSFYNNEISEKSEIFDDQFSVERPDGSNFTLKIRSTKLEDSAMYFCASSVISGSYEQYFGPGTRLTVT.

The V and J genes are TRBV6-1 and TRBJ1-1, with 8 positions matching TRBD1. The CDR3 is made up of 15 amino acids. Germline assignment: CDR1 MNHNS and CDR2 SASEGT. Unmatched junction bases numbered 5, after V lost 5 bases and J lost 0 bases. This CDR3 is CASSLGQGMNTEAFF. CDR3 bases: TGTGCCAGCAGTCTAGGACAGGGAATGAACACTGAAGCTTTCTTT.

The chain couples TRBV6-6 to TRBJ1-5; 9 positions match TRBD1. The germline V gene encodes CDR1 MNHNY and CDR2 SVGAGI (reference sequence). This CDR3 has 15 amino acids. V dropped 7 bases and J dropped 5; count of bases not matched to a gene: 9. CDR3 bases: TGTGCCAGCAACCTTGGGACAGGGTTTGATCAGCCCCAGCATTTT. Amino acid sequence: CASNLGTGFDQPQHF.

The gene calls are TRBV10-3 and TRBJ2-3; 7 bases line up with TRBD2. There are 13 residues in the CDR3. Trimming took 10 bases from V and 4 from J; bases not matched to a gene: 8. CDR1 is ENHRY and CDR2 is SYGVKD in the germline V gene. The CDR3: CATTGGGADTQYF. The CDR3 DNA reads TGTGCCACAACGGGGGGAGGGGCAGATACGCAGTATTTT.

V is TRBV7-9 and J is TRBJ2-1, with 16 nucleotides matching TRBD2. The length of the CDR3 is 17 residues. V was pared by 5 bases and J by 4 bases, with 5 bases of the junction left unmatched. Per the germline V gene, CDR1 is SEHNR and CDR2 is FQNEAQ (reference sequence). The CDR3 sequence: CASSGTSGRAWYNEQFF. CDR3 in DNA: TGTGCCAGCAGCGGGACTAGCGGGAGGGCCTGGTACAATGAGCAGTTCTTC.

CDR3 coding DNA: TGTGCCAGCAGTGACTCGGGACTAGCCAAAAACATTCAGTACTTC. This codes for CASSDSGLAKNIQYF. The V and J genes are TRBV6-4 and TRBJ2-4; TRBD2 might be the D (6 bases). The germline V and J ends were trimmed by 0 bases and 0 bases, with 6 bases remaining between them. The CDR3 has 15 amino acids. CDR1 is MRHNA, CDR2 SNTAGT, per germline.